This entry lists 10 T cell receptor beta chains sequenced from one sample in a study of cytomegalovirus exposure and HLA in healthy donors. Primers for the PCR totalled 60 Vbeta and 13 Jbeta. The method was immunoSEQ multiplex PCR; TCRdb's version includes in-frame clones alone and lacks a portion of them. The sample contains 95,000 to 130,000 clones, 81% of which appear only once. Specimen: PBMCs. Receptors originate from a woman younger than 45 in good health and CMV-seronegative.

The CDR3 is CASSYSLAGAPDTQYF. The CDR3 DNA reads TGTGCCAGCAGTTACTCGCTAGCGGGAGCCCCAGATACGCAGTATTTT. This sequence joins TRBV6-5 and TRBJ2-3, with TRBD2 matching 10 bases. V dropped 0 bases and J dropped 4; count of bases not matched to a gene: 4. The germline gives CDR1 MNHEY, CDR2 SVGAGI. The CDR3 totals 16 residues.

On this clone: At the DNA level, this CDR3 is encoded by other sequences in the same sample as well. The chain has TRBV7-2 and TRBJ2-5; 13 bases map to TRBD2. The CDR3 is made up of 17 amino acids. Trimming at V came to 4 bases and at J to 1 base, leaving 6 bases not matched to a gene. Germline V gives CDR1 SGHTA, CDR2 FQGNSA. The CDR3: CASSWTGTSGTQETQYF. In nucleotides, the CDR3 is TGTGCCAGCAGCTGGACCGGGACTAGCGGGACCCAAGAGACCCAGTACTTC.

This chain links TRBV27 with TRBJ2-7; 9 nucleotides line up with TRBD2. This CDR3 comprises 15 residues. Trimming cost V 5 bases and J 2 bases; bases outside gene matches: 7. Germline CDR1 and CDR2: MNHEY and SMNVEV (reference sequence). CDR3: CASSGSGRIPYEQYF. CDR3 DNA: TGTGCCAGCAGTGGTAGCGGGAGAATACCCTACGAGCAGTACTTC.

The chain has TRBV28 and TRBJ1-6; D not certain. V was cut by 1 base and J by 8 bases, with 3 bases left in between. The CDR3 runs to 12 residues. Germline-derived CDR1 and CDR2 are MDHEN and SYDVKM. The DNA for the CDR3 is TGTGCCAGCAGTTTATCTGATTCACCCCTCCACTTT. It translates to CASSLSDSPLHF.

V gene TRBV18 combines with J gene TRBJ1-5; TRBD1 is a possible D gene (6 bases). The CDR3 totals 13 residues. The V end lost 7 bases, the J end lost 3 bases, and 10 bases lay between the germline ends. CDR1 and CDR2 from the germline V gene are KGHSH and LQKENI. This CDR3 reads CASWQGPNQPQHF. In DNA form, the CDR3 reads TGTGCCAGCTGGCAGGGGCCCAATCAGCCCCAGCATTTT.

V and J are TRBV25-1 and TRBJ2-5, with D possibly TRBD2 on 5 matching bases. This CDR3 is 16 amino acids long. Trimming left V 2 bases short and J 1 base short, with 14 bases between. Germline loops: CDR1 MGHDK, CDR2 SYGVNS. As DNA, the CDR3 is TGTGCCAGCAGTGAAGGCGGGCAGGCCATCCAAGAGACCCAGTACTTC. It encodes CASSEGGQAIQETQYF.

This clone is a singleton in its sample. This rearrangement joins TRBV5-6 to TRBJ1-6; tentative D call: TRBD1 (6 bases). Between the trimmed V and J ends, which lost 9 bases and 7 bases, there was a span of 14 bases. Germline V gene data show CDR1 as SGHDT and CDR2 as YYEEEE. CDR3 size: 13 residues. The chain's CDR3 is CATQGQLNSPLHF. CDR3 in DNA: TGTGCCACCCAAGGACAGCTAAATTCACCCCTCCACTTT.

The CDR3 here is CASSTGLARTYEQYF. DNA for the CDR3: TGTGCCAGCAGTACCGGGCTAGCGCGAACCTACGAGCAGTACTTC. V and J are TRBV6-1 and TRBJ2-7, with D perhaps matching TRBD2 (6 bases). Trimming took 5 bases from V and 2 from J, leaving 16 bases between them. This CDR3 comprises 15 residues. The germline V gene has CDR1 MNHNS and CDR2 SASEGT.

The rearrangement links TRBV4-1 to TRBJ2-7; maybe TRBD1 (5 bases). V gave up 3 bases and J gave up 0 bases, with 9 bases separating them. The CDR3 loop spans 14 amino acids. The V gene's germline CDR1 is MGHRA and CDR2 YSYEKL. CDR3 coding DNA: TGCGCCAGCAGCCACACAGGCGACTCCTACGAGCAGTACTTC. Protein: CASSHTGDSYEQYF.

This clone was seen a few times. The chain links TRBV7-2 to TRBJ2-7, with D tentatively TRBD2 (6 bases). V was cut by 4 bases and J by 2 bases, with 12 bases left in between. This CDR3 has 14 residues. CDR1 SGHTA and CDR2 FQGNSA come from the germline V gene. CDR3 nucleotides: TGTGCCAGCAGCTCCCCGGGGGAGACCTACGAGCAGTACTTC. It encodes CASSSPGETYEQYF.